The 16 T cell receptor beta chains presented below share a single source sample, sequenced in a study of vaccination effects on CD4 cells after COVID-19. ViraFEST used viral peptide pools to expand antigen-specific CD4+ T cells before sequencing. The culture ran for approximately 10 days, and then CD4+ T cells were isolated. Nobody among the vaccine recipients had prior SARS-CoV-2 infection (nucleocapsid antibodies were negative). Assay used: immunoSEQ multiplex PCR; TCRdb lists only in-frame clones, some missing. Here the sample spans about 34,000 clones, about 80% being singletons. These receptors have no identified antigens. The material sequenced was CD4+ T cells from PBMCs cultured with HCoV-OC43 spike peptides, taken before COVID-19 vaccination. Described subset: HCoV-OC43 spike overlapping peptide pool stimulation. Receptor source: a human donor who received a COVID-19 vaccine.

The chain has TRBV5-6 and TRBJ2-5; the D is unclear. The V gene's germline CDR1 is SGHDT and CDR2 YYEEEE. The ends were cut back, 4 bases at V and 7 bases at J, with 14 bases in the middle. The CDR3 length is 13 residues. The DNA for the CDR3 is TGTGCCAGCAGCCAGACTCGTCCGGGGACCCAGTACTTC. Its protein is CASSQTRPGTQYF.

This rearrangement joins TRBV2 to TRBJ1-2, with D perhaps matching TRBD1 (5 bases). There are 15 residues in the CDR3. V was cut by 4 bases and J by 8 bases, with 20 bases left in between. The V gene's germline CDR1 is SNHLY and CDR2 FYNNEI. The CDR3 loop is CASSGGITRGGGYTF. The CDR3 coding sequence is TGTGCCAGCAGTGGGGGCATTACCCGGGGAGGAGGCTACACCTTC.

This clone occurred once. The gene calls are TRBV2 and TRBJ2-1, with 7 bases lining up with TRBD1. Germline loops: CDR1 SNHLY, CDR2 FYNNEI. V lost 5 bases to trimming and J lost 8 bases; unmatched junction nucleotides: 6. The CDR3 totals 13 residues. The CDR3 coding sequence is TGTGCCAGCAGTTACCATACAGGGGATGAGCAGTTCTTC. It yields the protein CASSYHTGDEQFF.

The chain joins TRBV27 to TRBJ1-6; D is unresolved. Germline CDR1 and CDR2: MNHEY and SMNVEV (reference sequence). This CDR3 has 16 residues. The V gene lost 6 bases and the J gene lost 0 bases, with 12 bases spanning the gap. Written as DNA, the CDR3 is TGTGCCAGCAGCCTCAGTGCCAGCTCCTATAATTCACCCCTCCACTTT. As protein: CASSLSASSYNSPLHF.

CDR3 coding DNA: TGTGCCAGCAGCTCTAGAAGAGCGAACACTGAAGCTTTCTTT. It specifies CASSSRRANTEAFF. The V gene is TRBV7-8, the J gene TRBJ1-1, with no clear D. Germline V lookup: CDR1 SGHVS, CDR2 FQNEAQ. V was clipped by 4 bases and J by 1 base, with 10 bases between them. CDR3 length: 14 residues.

This clone was counted between two and nine times. The chain carries TRBV12-3 or TRBV12-4 and TRBJ1-1; no reliable D call. Trimming took 5 bases from V and 6 from J, leaving 7 bases between them. The CDR3 runs to 11 residues. CDR3 residues: CASSLSAEAFF. Here the CDR3 DNA reads TGTGCCAGCAGTCTCTCCGCTGAAGCTTTCTTT.

The J gene is TRBJ2-1, the V gene TRBV5-6; D may correspond to TRBD1 or TRBD2 (6 bases each). The V and J ends lost 4 bases and 10 bases respectively, with 24 bases between them. This CDR3 is built from 16 residues. CDR1 and CDR2 (germline): SGHDT, YYEEEE. In DNA, the CDR3 is TGTGCCAGCAGCCCTGGGGGCGGGACGGGTTACAGGGAGCAGTTCTTC. Amino acids: CASSPGGGTGYREQFF.

This CDR3 reads CASSYQGSSYNEQFF. In DNA, the CDR3 is TGTGCCAGCAGTTATCAGGGGAGCTCCTACAATGAGCAGTTCTTC. This chain joins TRBV27 and TRBJ2-1; a weak D match, TRBD1 (6 bases). Per germline, CDR1 MNHEY and CDR2 SMNVEV (reference sequence). This CDR3 comprises 15 residues. The V end was cut by 4 bases, the J end by 0 bases, with 10 bases between.

This clone was counted a few times. This sequence joins TRBV28 and TRBJ1-2; 8 bases match TRBD1. The CDR3 has 11 amino acids. The V and J ends lost 10 bases and 8 bases, in that order; junction bases with no gene match: 6. Germline V gives CDR1 MDHEN, CDR2 SYDVKM. CDR3 amino acids: CAIRTGWGYTF. CDR3 bases: TGTGCCATTCGGACAGGGTGGGGCTACACCTTC.

The V gene is TRBV24-1, the J gene TRBJ2-1, with TRBD2 matching 14 bases. The V segment lost 2 bases and the J segment 6 bases; nucleotides outside the gene matches: 14. The CDR3 contains 20 residues. Germline loops: CDR1 KGHDR, CDR2 SFDVKD. CDR3 sequence reads: CATSDSPGTSGRGVFNEQFF. The DNA for the CDR3 is TGTGCCACCAGTGATTCTCCGGGGACTAGCGGGAGAGGGGTCTTCAATGAGCAGTTCTTC.

This clone was seen only once. The chain joins TRBV20-1 to TRBJ2-7; D is uncertain. There are 11 residues in the CDR3. CDR1 and CDR2 from the germline V gene are DFQATT and SNEGSKA (reference sequence). V lost 3 bases and J 3 bases, leaving 6 bases between the germline ends. This chain's CDR3 is CSARDLYEQYF. The DNA of the CDR3 is TGCAGTGCTAGGGACCTCTACGAGCAGTACTTC.

This chain links TRBV2 with TRBJ2-5; D is possibly TRBD1 or TRBD2 (6 bases each). V lost 6 bases and J 5 bases, leaving 13 bases between the germline ends. CDR1 and CDR2 (germline): SNHLY, FYNNEI. The CDR3 extends over 13 amino acids. The CDR3 coding sequence is TGTGCCAGCAGGATCGGGGGCACGGAGACCCAGTACTTC. Residues: CASRIGGTETQYF.

V usage is TRBV27 and J usage is TRBJ2-7, with D perhaps matching TRBD1 (6 bases). The germline V and J ends were trimmed by 2 bases and 2 bases, with 13 bases remaining between them. Germline CDR1 and CDR2: MNHEY and SMNVEV (reference sequence). The length of the CDR3 is 15 residues. CDR3 loop: CASSLLRGRTYEQYF. The CDR3 bases are TGTGCCAGCAGTTTACTCAGGGGAAGGACCTACGAGCAGTACTTC.

The rearrangement joins TRBV19 to TRBJ1-2, with a tentative D call TRBD1 (6 bases). Trimming took off 5 bases at V and 6 bases at J, with 19 bases between the two ends. The germline gives CDR1 LNHDA, CDR2 SQIVND (reference sequence). CDR3 length: 15 residues. The CDR3 sequence: CASSPRGAGEDGYTF. Written as DNA, the CDR3 is TGTGCCAGTAGTCCTAGAGGCGCAGGGGAGGATGGCTACACCTTC.

The chain recombines TRBV11-3 with TRBJ2-2; D may correspond to TRBD1 or TRBD2 (6 bases each). Trimming removed 5 bases at V and 6 bases at J, with 13 bases between. The CDR3 consists of 14 residues. Germline CDR1 reads SGHNT; CDR2 reads YENEEA. CDR3 in amino acids: CASSVGGSAGELFF. CDR3 nucleotide sequence: TGTGCCAGCAGCGTAGGGGGGAGTGCCGGGGAGCTGTTTTTT. The variable domain in full, with the rest retrieved from reference TRBV11-3 and TRBJ2-2, is EAGVVQSPRYKIIEKKQPVAFWCNPISGHNTLYWYLQNLGQGPELLIRYENEEAVDDSQLPKDRFSAERLKGVDSTLKIQPAELGDSAVYLCASSVGGSAGELFFGEGSRLTVL.

The chain employs TRBV30 and TRBJ1-6, with a weak D call TRBD1 (5 bases). The CDR3 contains 16 residues. The V gene lost 0 bases and the J gene lost 6 bases, with 15 bases spanning the gap. CDR1 is GTSNPN, CDR2 SVGIG, per germline (reference sequence). The CDR3 region has the DNA TGTGCCTGGAGTGTATGGGGGAAAAGGTTTAATTCACCCCTCCACTTT. Translation gives CAWSVWGKRFNSPLHF.